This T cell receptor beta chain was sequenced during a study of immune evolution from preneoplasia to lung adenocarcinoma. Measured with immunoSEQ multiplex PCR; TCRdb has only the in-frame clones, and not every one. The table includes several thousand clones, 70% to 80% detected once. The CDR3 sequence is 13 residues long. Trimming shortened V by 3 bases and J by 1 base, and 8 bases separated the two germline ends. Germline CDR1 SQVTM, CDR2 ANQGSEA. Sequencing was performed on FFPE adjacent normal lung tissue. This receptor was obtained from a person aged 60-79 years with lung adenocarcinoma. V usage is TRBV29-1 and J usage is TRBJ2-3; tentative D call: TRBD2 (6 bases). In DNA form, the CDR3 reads TGCAGCGTTGATAAGCGGGGCACAGATACGCAGTATTTT. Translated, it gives CSVDKRGTDTQYF.